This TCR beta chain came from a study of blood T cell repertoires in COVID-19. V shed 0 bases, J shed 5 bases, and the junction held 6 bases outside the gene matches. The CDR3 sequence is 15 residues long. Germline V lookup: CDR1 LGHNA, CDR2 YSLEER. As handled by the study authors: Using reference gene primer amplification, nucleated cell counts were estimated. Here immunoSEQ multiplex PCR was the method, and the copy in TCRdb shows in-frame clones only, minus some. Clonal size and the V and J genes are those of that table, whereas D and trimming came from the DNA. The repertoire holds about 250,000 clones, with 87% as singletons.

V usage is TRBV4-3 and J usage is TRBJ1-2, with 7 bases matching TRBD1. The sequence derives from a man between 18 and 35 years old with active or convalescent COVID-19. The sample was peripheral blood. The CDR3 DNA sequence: TGCGCCAGCAGCCAAGAAAGGGACAGCAGATATGGCTACACCTTC. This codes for CASSQERDSRYGYTF.